Shown below are 25 T cell receptor gamma chains from a single sample sequenced in a study of Vδ1+ human thymocytes. The antigens these receptors bind are not known. Sequences come from RNA converted to cDNA by reverse transcription. Pooled V-gene forward primers with one constant-region reverse primer generated the CDR3 amplicons by multiplex PCR. TCRdb fed the multiplex PCR reads to CATT. The data contain roughly 30,000 gamma-chain clones, over 15% of them singletons. General observations from the study: Highly polyclonal TRG and TRD repertoires with Gaussian CDR3 length distributions appeared in thymus.

Sequencing input: Vdelta1+ gamma-delta thymocytes from the thymus. Subset described: FACS-sorted CD3+ TCRalphabeta- TCRVdelta1+ TCRVdelta2- thymocytes. The origin of the receptors is a boy younger than two who had congenital heart surgery.

This clone is labeled as medium-sized. Other DNA sequences in this specimen translate into the identical CDR3. V is TRGV3 and J is TRGJP2. This CDR3 has 12 amino acids. CDR1 and CDR2 (germline): VTNTFY, YDVSTARD (reference sequence). V gave up 0 bases and J gave up 8 bases; unmatched junction bases: 0. The CDR3 bases are TGTGCCACCTGGGACAGGGATTGGATCAAGACGTTT. Protein: CATWDRDWIKTF.

This clone has more than one count but fewer than ten. A read error may explain this, as a much larger clone is one base away. The same CDR3 also results from other DNA sequences found in this sample. V is TRGV5 and J is TRGJ1 or TRGJ2. The CDR3 covers 14 residues. V was clipped by 1 base and J by 1 base; unmatched bases: 4. From germline, CDR1 is VINAFY and CDR2 YDVSNSKD. The CDR3 nucleotides are TGTGCCACCTGGGACAGCCCTAATTATTATAAGAAACTCTTT. Translated: CATWDSPNYYKKLF.

This clone was detected a few times. This chain connects TRGV4 to TRGJ1 or TRGJ2. This CDR3 is 14 amino acids long. Germline lookup yields CDR1 EGSTGY and CDR2 YDSYTSSV. V lost 5 bases to trimming and J lost 7 bases; unmatched junction nucleotides: 14. CDR3 in amino acids: CATWGGESGYKKLF. CDR3 nucleotide sequence: TGTGCCACCTGGGGGGGAGAATCGGGATATAAGAAACTCTTT.

This sequence joins TRGV4 and TRGJ1 or TRGJ2. The CDR3 length is 17 residues. Unmatched junction bases numbered 20, after V lost 1 base and J lost 8 bases. Per the germline V gene, CDR1 is EGSTGY and CDR2 is YDSYTSSV. Here the CDR3 DNA reads TGTGCCACCTGGGATGGTCTGGTTGAAAGGTCGGGAGATAAGAAACTCTTT. Translated, it gives CATWDGLVERSGDKKLF.

In its sample, this clone was seen a few times. The chain couples TRGV9 to TRGJ1 or TRGJ2. CDR3 length: 13 residues. Per germline, CDR1 GITISATS and CDR2 ISYDGTV (reference sequence). J lost 11 bases, V lost 1 base, and 11 bases had no gene match. CDR3 residues: CALWEVFLVEKLF. The CDR3 DNA is TGTGCCTTGTGGGAGGTTTTTTTGGTCGAGAAACTCTTT.

This clone was detected only a few times. V gene TRGV9 combines with J gene TRGJ1 or TRGJ2. Germline V gene lookup returns CDR1 GITISATS and CDR2 ISYDGTV (reference sequence). J was trimmed by 5 bases and V by 3 bases; bases with no gene match: 10. This CDR3 comprises 14 residues. This CDR3 reads CALWEYGSDYKKLF. The CDR3 region has the DNA TGTGCCTTGTGGGAGTACGGTAGTGATTATAAGAAACTCTTT.

In regard to this clone: At the DNA level, this CDR3 is encoded by other sequences in the same sample as well. The chain uses TRGV4 and TRGJ1 or TRGJ2. V lost 2 bases and J lost 2; bases outside the gene matches: 3. The germline gives CDR1 EGSTGY, CDR2 YDSYTSSV. The length of the CDR3 is 13 residues. The CDR3: CATWDAYYYKKLF. CDR3 nucleotide sequence: TGTGCCACCTGGGATGCTTATTATTATAAGAAACTCTTT.

On this clone itself: Other DNA sequences in this specimen translate into the identical CDR3. The chain couples TRGV4 to TRGJ1 or TRGJ2. J was trimmed by 4 bases and V by 0 bases; bases with no gene match: 6. This CDR3 has 14 residues. Germline V gene lookup returns CDR1 EGSTGY and CDR2 YDSYTSSV. DNA for the CDR3: TGTGCCACCTGGGATGGGCCTATATATTATAAGAAACTCTTT. This translates into CATWDGPIYYKKLF.

The chain recombines TRGV4 with TRGJ1 or TRGJ2. V was clipped by 4 bases and J by 10 bases; unmatched bases: 4. From germline, CDR1 is EGSTGY and CDR2 YDSYTSSV. CDR3 length equals 10 residues. Here the CDR3 reads CATWESKKLF. The CDR3 DNA sequence: TGTGCCACCTGGGAATCAAAGAAACTCTTT.

Regarding this clone: The germline gene is not matched at one end of the junction; a read error may be the cause. The same CDR3 arises from other DNA sequences in this sample as well. This chain links TRGV4 with TRGJ1 or TRGJ2. The CDR3 loop spans 13 amino acids. CDR1 EGSTGY and CDR2 YDSYTSSV come from the germline V gene. The DNA of the CDR3 is TGTGCCACCTGGGACGGGCCCGGTTATAAGAAACTCTTC. Translation: CATWDGPGYKKLF.

The chain joins TRGV9 to TRGJP. The length of the CDR3 is 16 residues. Germline CDR1 GITISATS, CDR2 ISYDGTV (reference sequence). Germline trimming cut 2 bases from V and 5 bases from J; bases unmatched to any gene: 3. CDR3 amino acids: CALWEDEELGKKIKVF. The CDR3 DNA reads as TGTGCCTTGTGGGAGGATGAAGAGTTGGGCAAAAAAATCAAGGTATTT.

This clone was recorded a few times. The chain links TRGV4 to TRGJ1 or TRGJ2. J was trimmed by 12 bases and V by 0 bases; bases with no gene match: 8. The CDR3 is made up of 12 amino acids. Per the germline V gene, CDR1 is EGSTGY and CDR2 is YDSYTSSV. The CDR3: CATWDGSETKLF. For the CDR3, the DNA is TGTGCCACCTGGGATGGGTCCGAGACGAAACTCTTT.

The gene calls are TRGV2 and TRGJ1 or TRGJ2. Germline CDR1 reads EGSNGY; CDR2 reads YDSYNSKV. V trimming: 0 bases; J trimming: 14 bases; junction bases outside the gene matches: 4. This CDR3 region has 10 residues. The CDR3 nucleotides read TGTGCCACCTGGGACGGGGGGGAACTCTTT. It is translated as CATWDGGELF.

This chain uses TRGV4 with TRGJ1 or TRGJ2. J gave up 1 base and V 6 bases, and 12 bases lay outside the gene matches. The germline gives CDR1 EGSTGY, CDR2 YDSYTSSV. The CDR3 has 15 amino acids. CDR3 sequence: CATWTKGGNYYKKLF. CDR3 coding DNA: TGTGCCACCTGGACAAAAGGGGGCAATTATTATAAGAAACTCTTT.

Concerning this clone: A much larger clone is a single base away; this may be a read error. Other DNA sequences of this sample code for an identical CDR3. The chain links TRGV5 to TRGJ1 or TRGJ2. J was trimmed by 5 bases and V by 0 bases; bases with no gene match: 4. CDR1 VINAFY and CDR2 YDVSNSKD come from the germline V gene. CDR3 length equals 13 residues. The CDR3 reads CATWDRSDYKKLF. The DNA of the CDR3 is TGTGCCACCTGGGACAGGTCCGATTATAAGAAACTCTTT.

In regard to this clone: Other DNA sequences of this sample code for an identical CDR3. The genes are TRGV4 and TRGJ1 or TRGJ2. CDR1 is EGSTGY, CDR2 YDSYTSSV, per germline. Germline trimming cut 3 bases from V and 4 bases from J; bases unmatched to any gene: 6. The CDR3 runs to 13 residues. The CDR3 sequence is CATWDPAYYKKLF. DNA for the CDR3: TGTGCCACCTGGGATCCTGCGTATTATAAGAAACTCTTT.

The chain combines TRGV3 with TRGJP2. Germline CDR1 VTNTFY, CDR2 YDVSTARD (reference sequence). The CDR3 is 17 amino acids. J was trimmed by 9 bases and V by 8 bases; bases with no gene match: 24. This CDR3 is CATSRLPVWSYHWIKTF. The CDR3 nucleotides read TGTGCCACCTCGCGGCTACCAGTCTGGTCCTACCATTGGATCAAGACGTTT.

The rearrangement links TRGV4 to TRGJ1 or TRGJ2. Germline CDR1 is EGSTGY and CDR2 is YDSYTSSV. V gave up 3 bases and J gave up 6 bases; unmatched junction bases: 5. The CDR3 loop spans 12 amino acids. In DNA form, the CDR3 reads TGTGCCACCTGGGATCTTAGTTATAAGAAACTCTTT. Residues: CATWDLSYKKLF.

The chain employs TRGV5 and TRGJ1 or TRGJ2. CDR1 VINAFY and CDR2 YDVSNSKD come from the germline V gene. V shed 0 bases, J shed 3 bases, and the junction held 11 bases outside the gene matches. CDR3 length: 16 amino acids. DNA for the CDR3: TGTGCCACCTGGGACAGGCCCCCTTTTTTTTATTATAAGAAACTCTTT. It codes for CATWDRPPFFYYKKLF.

The chain links TRGV8 to TRGJ1 or TRGJ2. There are 14 residues in the CDR3. Germline V gene lookup returns CDR1 VENAVY and CDR2 YDSYNSRV. V lost 5 bases to trimming and J lost 0 bases; unmatched junction nucleotides: 7. CDR3 in amino acids: CATWVLPNYYKKLF. Written as DNA, the CDR3 is TGTGCCACCTGGGTCCTCCCGAATTATTATAAGAAACTCTTT.

This clone was found a few times. This rearrangement joins TRGV8 to TRGJ1 or TRGJ2. Germline V gene sequence: CDR1 VENAVY, CDR2 YDSYNSRV. V trimming: 1 base; J trimming: 7 bases; junction bases outside the gene matches: 4. The CDR3 covers 12 residues. The CDR3 nucleotides are TGTGCCACCTGGGATAGTGAATATAAGAAACTCTTT. Translating gives CATWDSEYKKLF.

Note on this clone: This may be a read error: a much more frequent sequence differs by one nucleotide. Additional DNA sequences in this sample encode the identical CDR3. V usage is TRGV2 and J usage is TRGJ1 or TRGJ2. V was clipped by 1 base and J by 4 bases; unmatched bases: 4. The CDR3 runs to 13 residues. Germline lookup yields CDR1 EGSNGY and CDR2 YDSYNSKV. CDR3 sequence reads: CATWDGNYYKKLF. CDR3 sequence (DNA): TGTGCCACCTGGGACGGAAACTATTATAAGAAACTCTTT.

The chain joins TRGV9 to TRGJ1 or TRGJ2. The CDR3 has 12 residues. CDR1 is GITISATS, CDR2 ISYDGTV, per germline (reference sequence). J was trimmed by 8 bases and V by 2 bases; bases with no gene match: 6. As DNA, the CDR3 is TGTGCCTTGTGGGAGGGGCAACATAAGAAACTCTTT. Translation gives CALWEGQHKKLF.

The J gene is TRGJ1 or TRGJ2, the V gene TRGV4. CDR1 is EGSTGY and CDR2 is YDSYTSSV in the germline V gene. The V and J ends lost 3 bases and 3 bases, in that order; junction bases with no gene match: 14. The CDR3 is 16 amino acids. CDR3: CATWDTKPPGYYKKLF. Here the CDR3 DNA reads TGTGCCACCTGGGATACTAAACCCCCCGGTTATTATAAGAAACTCTTT.

Sample share makes this clone medium-sized (0.01 to 0.1%). This specimen includes other DNA sequences encoding the same CDR3. The rearrangement uses TRGV5 and TRGJ1 or TRGJ2. The germline V gene encodes CDR1 VINAFY and CDR2 YDVSNSKD. The CDR3 runs 11 residues. The ends lost 0 bases at V and 7 bases at J; junction bases unmatched: 0. This chain's CDR3 is CATWDRYKKLF. CDR3 nucleotide sequence: TGTGCCACCTGGGACAGGTATAAGAAACTCTTT.